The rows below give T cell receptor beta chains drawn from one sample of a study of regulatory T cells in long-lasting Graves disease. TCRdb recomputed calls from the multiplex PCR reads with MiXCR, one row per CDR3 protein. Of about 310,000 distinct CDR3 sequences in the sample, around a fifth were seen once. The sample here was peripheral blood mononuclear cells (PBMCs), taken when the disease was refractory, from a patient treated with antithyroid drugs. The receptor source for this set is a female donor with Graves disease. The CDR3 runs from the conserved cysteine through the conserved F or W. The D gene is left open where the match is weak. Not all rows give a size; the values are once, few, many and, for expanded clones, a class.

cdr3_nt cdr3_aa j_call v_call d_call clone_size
TGCAGTGCTAGTTCTGCGGGGAGGTACAATGAGCAGTTCTTC CSASSAGRYNEQFF TRBJ2-1 TRBV20-1 NA many
TGCAGCGTTGACAGCGTCGGGGAGCTGTTTTTT CSVDSVGELFF TRBJ2-2 TRBV29-1 NA NA
TGTGCCATCAGTGACGACAGCCGCCGGGCTGAAGCTTTCTTT CAISDDSRRAEAFF TRBJ1-1 TRBV10-3 NA NA
TGTGCCAGCAGCCAGGTAGCCCGGCCGAACACCGGGGAGCTGTTTTTT CASSQVARPNTGELFF TRBJ2-2 TRBV14 NA NA
TGTGCCAGCAGCCCGGTACACAGTTACAGGGACTATGGCTACACCTTC CASSPVHSYRDYGYTF TRBJ1-2 TRBV7-2 NA few
TGCAGCGTTGGTACAGGGGGCGATGGAGAAAAACTGTTTTTT CSVGTGGDGEKLFF TRBJ1-4 TRBV29-1 TRBD1 NA
TGCAGTGCCGACCCTCGTTCTGGGGGCCGTAGTAACGAAGAGACCCAGTACTTC CSADPRSGGRSNEETQYF TRBJ2-5 TRBV20-1 NA NA
TGTGCCACCAGCAGAGATGGAATGGGTGGCTACACCTTC CATSRDGMGGYTF TRBJ1-2 TRBV15 NA NA
TGTGCCACCAGTGATTCCCGTCGACAGGGCCGTACCTACGAGCAGTACTTC CATSDSRRQGRTYEQYF TRBJ2-7 TRBV24-1 TRBD1 many
TGTGCCAGCAGCTGCGGTTCCGGGACAGCCGGAGGAGACACTGAAGCTTTCTTT CASSCGSGTAGGDTEAFF TRBJ1-1 TRBV11-3 TRBD1 many
TGCAGTGCTAGAGGGCGAAACCAGCCCCAGCATTTT CSARGRNQPQHF TRBJ1-5 TRBV20-1 NA few
TGTGCCAGCAGCTTTAACAGGCAACCCACAGATACGCAGTATTTT CASSFNRQPTDTQYF TRBJ2-3 TRBV2 NA few
TGTGCCAGCAGCTTAGGAAAGGACATTCAGTACTTC CASSLGKDIQYF TRBJ2-4 TRBV11-2 NA many
TGTGCCAGCACTCTCAGGGGGACACTTAATCAGCCCCAGCATTTT CASTLRGTLNQPQHF TRBJ1-5 TRBV28 TRBD1 many
TGTGCCAGCAGGGTCAGGGGACAGGCGGATCCTGAAGCTTTCTTT CASRVRGQADPEAFF TRBJ1-1 TRBV12-3/TRBV12-4 TRBD1 NA
TGTGCCAGCAGTTACGAGGGGGCAGGGTACGAGCAGTACTTC CASSYEGAGYEQYF TRBJ2-7 TRBV28 TRBD1 many
TGTGCCAGCAGTATCGCCTGGGACAGGTCCAATCAGCCCCAGCATTTT CASSIAWDRSNQPQHF TRBJ1-5 TRBV6-1 TRBD1 many
TGCAGTGCTAGTTCTTGGACAGGGGGTCCGAATGAAAAACTGTTTTTT CSASSWTGGPNEKLFF TRBJ1-4 TRBV20-1 TRBD1 NA
TGTGCCAGCAGCTCCTGGGCGCCTGGGGCCAACGTCCTGACTTTC CASSSWAPGANVLTF TRBJ2-6 TRBV7-2 NA NA
TGTGCCAGCGGGAGGGACAGTGAAGCTTATAACTATGGCTACACCTTC CASGRDSEAYNYGYTF TRBJ1-2 TRBV6-1 TRBD1 many
TGTGCCAGCAGACCCACAGGGGGCCCAGATACGCAGTATTTT CASRPTGGPDTQYF TRBJ2-3 TRBV7-9 TRBD1 NA